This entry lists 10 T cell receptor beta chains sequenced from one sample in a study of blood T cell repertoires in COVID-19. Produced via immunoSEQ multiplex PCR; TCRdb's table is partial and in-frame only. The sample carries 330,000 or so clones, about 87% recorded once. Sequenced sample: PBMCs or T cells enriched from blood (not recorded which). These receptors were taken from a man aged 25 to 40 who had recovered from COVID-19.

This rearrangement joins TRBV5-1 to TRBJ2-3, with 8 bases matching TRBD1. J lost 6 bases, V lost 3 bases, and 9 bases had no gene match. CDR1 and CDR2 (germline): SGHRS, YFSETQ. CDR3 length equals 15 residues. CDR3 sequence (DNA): TGCGCCAGCAGCTCTCGGACAGGGAGGTCCGATACGCAGTATTTT. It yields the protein CASSSRTGRSDTQYF.

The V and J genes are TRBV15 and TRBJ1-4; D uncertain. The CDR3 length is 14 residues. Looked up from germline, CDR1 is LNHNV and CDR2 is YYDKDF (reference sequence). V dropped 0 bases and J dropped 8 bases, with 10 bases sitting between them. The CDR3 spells CATSRDRDGEKLFF. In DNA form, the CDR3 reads TGTGCCACCAGCAGAGATCGAGACGGGGAAAAACTGTTTTTT.

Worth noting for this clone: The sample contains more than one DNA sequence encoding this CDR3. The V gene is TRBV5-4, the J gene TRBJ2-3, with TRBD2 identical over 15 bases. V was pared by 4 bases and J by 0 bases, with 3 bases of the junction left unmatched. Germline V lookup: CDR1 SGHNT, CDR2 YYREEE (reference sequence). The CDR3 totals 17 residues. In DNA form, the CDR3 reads TGTGCCAGCAGCCTTGGACTAGCGGGGGGGAGCACAGATACGCAGTATTTT. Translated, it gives CASSLGLAGGSTDTQYF.

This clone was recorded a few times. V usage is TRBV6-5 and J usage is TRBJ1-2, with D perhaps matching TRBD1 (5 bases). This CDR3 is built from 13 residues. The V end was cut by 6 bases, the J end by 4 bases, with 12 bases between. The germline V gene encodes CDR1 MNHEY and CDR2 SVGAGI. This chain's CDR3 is CASRMTESYGYTF. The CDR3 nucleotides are TGTGCCAGCAGGATGACAGAGAGCTATGGCTACACCTTC.

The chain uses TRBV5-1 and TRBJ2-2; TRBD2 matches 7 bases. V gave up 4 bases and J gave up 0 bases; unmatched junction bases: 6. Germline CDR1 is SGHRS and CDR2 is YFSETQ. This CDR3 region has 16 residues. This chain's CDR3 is CASSLPGLPNTGELFF. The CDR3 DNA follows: TGCGCCAGCAGCCTACCGGGACTACCGAACACCGGGGAGCTGTTTTTT. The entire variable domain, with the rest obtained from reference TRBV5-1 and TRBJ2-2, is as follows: KAGVTQTPRYLIKTRGQQVTLSCSPISGHRSVSWYQQTPGQGLQFLFEYFSETQRNKGNFPGRFSGRQFSNSRSEMNVSTLELGDSALYLCASSLPGLPNTGELFFGEGSRLTVL.

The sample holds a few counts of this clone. The CDR3 bases are TGTGCCAGCAGTCCACTAGCAGCCTACGAGCAGTACTTC. Its translation: CASSPLAAYEQYF. The rearrangement uses TRBV7-8 and TRBJ2-7; TRBD2 is a possible D gene (6 bases). The germline gives CDR1 SGHVS, CDR2 FQNEAQ. The length of the CDR3 is 13 residues. Trimming left V 6 bases short and J 2 bases short, with 11 bases between.

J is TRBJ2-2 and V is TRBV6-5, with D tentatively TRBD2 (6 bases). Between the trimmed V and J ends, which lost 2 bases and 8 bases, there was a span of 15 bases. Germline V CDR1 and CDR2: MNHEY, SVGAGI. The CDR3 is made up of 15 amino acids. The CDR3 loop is CASSYREDGGGELFF. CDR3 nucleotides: TGTGCCAGCAGTTACAGGGAGGACGGAGGAGGGGAGCTGTTTTTT.

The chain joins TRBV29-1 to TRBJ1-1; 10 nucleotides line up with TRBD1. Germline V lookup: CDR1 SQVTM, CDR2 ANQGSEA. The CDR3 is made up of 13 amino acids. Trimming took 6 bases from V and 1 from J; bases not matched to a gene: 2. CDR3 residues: CSVGDRGNTEAFF. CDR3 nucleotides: TGCAGCGTGGGGGACAGGGGGAACACTGAAGCTTTCTTT.

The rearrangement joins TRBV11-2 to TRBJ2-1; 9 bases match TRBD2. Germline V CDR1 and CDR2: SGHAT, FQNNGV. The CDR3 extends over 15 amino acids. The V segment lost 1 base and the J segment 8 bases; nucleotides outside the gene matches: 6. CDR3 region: CASSLGLAGLDEQFF. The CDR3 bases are TGTGCCAGCAGCTTAGGGCTAGCGGGGCTCGATGAGCAGTTCTTC. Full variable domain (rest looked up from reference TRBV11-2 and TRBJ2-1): EAGVAQSPRYKIIEKRQSVAFWCNPISGHATLYWYQQILGQGPKLLIQFQNNGVVDDSQLPKDRFSAERLKGVDSTLKIQPAKLEDSAVYLCASSLGLAGLDEQFFGPGTRLTVL.

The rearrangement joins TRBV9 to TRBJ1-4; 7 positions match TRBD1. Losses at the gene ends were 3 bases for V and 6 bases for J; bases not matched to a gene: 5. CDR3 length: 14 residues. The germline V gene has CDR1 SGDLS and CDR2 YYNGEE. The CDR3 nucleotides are TGTGCCAGCAGCGAGTTGGACAGGTATGAAAAACTGTTTTTT. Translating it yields CASSELDRYEKLFF.